A single T cell receptor (beta chain) is shown here with its context. It lacks a known antigen. No much larger clone exists at a distance of one base, and base qualities are not known. These data come from a study of vaccination and CD4 T cells after COVID-19 (dated by TCRdb to the early 2020s). Background for the entire study: Convalescent patients had a positive SARS-CoV-2 result on nasal swab PCR, and of these patients, under ten had mild disease and one had severe disease. Two doses of either the Pfizer-BioNTech BNT162b2 vaccine (n=8) or the Moderna mRNA-1273 vaccine (n=2) were administered to participants. The convalescent cohort included six males and four females, with two Hispanic individuals, seven Caucasians, two Asians and one multiracial person. In around nine COVID-19 convalescent patients and a few infection-naive healthy vaccine recipients, the spike-specific CD4+ TCR repertoire before mRNA vaccination was compared with the repertoire after mRNA vaccination. Post-vaccine blood samples were collected a median of about 72 days after the second vaccine dose, ranging from roughly 13 to 250 days. Post-COVID blood samples from convalescent patients were collected a median of about 100 days after diagnosis, with a range of roughly 35 to 180 days. Control cultures received a CEFX viral epitope pool as the positive control, an HIV-1 Nef peptide pool as the negative control, or no peptide. Overlapping spike peptide pools from SARS-CoV-2 and from the common cold coronaviruses HCoV-NL63, HCoV-OC43 and HCoV-229E were used as culture stimuli.

The method was PCR. DNA from cultured CD4+ T cells underwent TCR sequencing with the Oncomine TCR Beta short-read assay at the Johns Hopkins FTIC core. The QIAamp micro DNA kit was used to extract genomic DNA from the cultured CD4+ T cells. Oncomine TCR Beta libraries from cultured CD4+ T cells were pooled using unique dual indexes and sequenced on an Illumina iSeq 100. The paper's data handling went like this. Non-productive sequences were filtered out, and CDR3s that did not start with C, did not end with F or W, or were shorter than 7 amino acids were discarded. The MANAFEST web application was used to identify antigen-specific clonotypes by comparing peptide-stimulated wells against reference wells and other culture wells. An FDR below 0.05, an odds ratio above 5, and a productive frequency above 0.1% in at least two of three replicate wells were required for clones to be considered positive. Cross-reactive clonotypes were defined as significantly expanded in both SARS-CoV-2 spike wells and at least one common cold coronavirus spike condition. Levenshtein distances (stringdist) and unrooted phylogenetic trees (ape) in R version 3.6.1 were used to assess CDR3 homology. TCRdb reprocessed the public reads (quality trimming at Q25 with fastp, clone calling with MiXCR) and kept in-frame beta chains. Rows matching on CDR3 protein sequence are summarized as one entry with the most common DNA and genes. In this record, the V and J calls reflect TCRdb's handling and not the investigators' own analysis. The sample has about 14,000 distinct CDR3 sequences on record, approximately 30% of them singletons. About 10% of the sample goes to the ten largest clones.

The treatment or condition label on this specimen signifies: approximately nine-day PBMC culture with coronavirus spike peptide pools or control peptides (ViraFEST assay). The study used the ViraFEST assay, which expanded antigen-specific T cells with peptide pools and then identified expanded clonotypes by TCR sequencing. Positive SARS-CoV-2 PCR tests in the convalescent patients dated from March to December 2020, before Alpha, Beta and Delta variants emerged in the United States. PBMCs were cultured at roughly 1.8 million per well in IMDM supplemented with approximately 5.4% human AB serum and approximately 10 IU/ml IL-2, with around 10 ug/ml peptide pools added. Half of the culture medium was replaced with fresh IL-2-containing medium on days 3 and 7. After 10 days of culture, CD4+ T cells were isolated by negative selection using the EasySep CD4+ T cell isolation kit. PBMCs were separated from whole blood using Ficoll-Paque Plus gradient centrifugation and then either used fresh or cryopreserved at -140C. Triplicate wells were generally used for each culture condition.

As encoded in the germline V gene, CDR1 is LGHNA while CDR2 is YNFKEQ. The CDR3 goes from the cysteine to the phenylalanine over 13 residues. Kept here is only the CDR3 DNA, which spans 39 bases and is read in frame from base 1. V is shortened by 0 bases, J by 5 bases, and the region joining them spans 7 bases. What the study reported, not specific to this receptor: Although the median number of SARS-CoV-2-reactive clonotypes went up from roughly 19 after infection to 38 after vaccination, the increase was not significant. Of the vaccine-specific clones in convalescent patients, 304 of 307, or nearly all, reacted only to SARS-CoV-2 spike and did not cross-react with common cold coronaviruses. The study included relatively few convalescent patients and did not analyze early timepoints after natural infection. In convalescent patients, a median around 83% of post-vaccine SARS-CoV-2-reactive clones were detected only after vaccination, and vaccine-specific priming was suggested by this finding.

Here the sequenced sample was CD4+ T cells from blood, cultured in vitro, taken after SARS-CoV-2 vaccination. The chain employs TRBV4-2 and TRBJ2-5, with no confidently assigned D gene. This TCR was sampled from a human donor who had recovered from COVID-19. The CDR3 protein sequence reads: CASSQDDVETQYF. At the DNA level, the sequence is TGTGCCAGCAGCCAAGATGACGTCGAGACCCAGTACTTC.